This T cell receptor (beta chain) stems from a study of T cell repertoires in cytomegalovirus infection. MiXCR was run by TCRdb on the reads, yielding one entry per CDR3 protein. The sample lists approximately 7,200 distinct CDR3 sequences; roughly half were seen once. The ends lost 7 bases at V and 9 bases at J; junction bases unmatched: 16. The CDR3 covers 17 residues. Germline CDR1 reads LNHDA; CDR2 reads SQIVND (reference sequence). General study points: The ex vivo response showed dominance by HLA-C-restricted CMV-specific TCR beta clonotypes.

This clonotype was counted a few times. Its antigen is still unknown. This clonotype was sampled from a human donor in good health (CMV status not recorded). Some clones in this sample may be carry-over from other donors' samples. The rearrangement links TRBV19 to TRBJ2-1; 12 bases agree with TRBD2. What was sequenced was PBMCs, sequenced either directly or after in vitro stimulation (not recorded which). Here the CDR3 reads CASMPGLAGPLAGEQFF. The CDR3 DNA reads as TGTGCCAGTATGCCGGGACTAGCGGGCCCTCTGGCGGGTGAGCAGTTCTTC.